This T cell receptor beta chain is from a study of T cells after yellow fever vaccination. Study results and limitations: Only a minor proportion of clonotypes was detected across both CD4 and CD8 compartments. The study noted that FACS-sorted repertoires could contain abundant clonotypes contaminating from the bulk population.

Production of TCR cDNA was by 5'RACE template switching, which also added a universal primer site and UMIs. In TCRdb, the 5' RACE reads were re-called with MiXCR into one record per CDR3 protein. The repertoire holds 300,000 to 450,000 distinct CDR3 sequences, approximately 6% seen once, with roughly 15% in the top ten. Note on this clonotype: Its target is unknown.

Sample: PBMCs, taken 5 days after the yellow fever booster vaccination. This TCR was sampled from a man aged 25 to 40 who received the YFV17D yellow fever vaccine.

CDR3 DNA sequence: TGTGCCACCAGCAGAGACAAATCACCCCTCCACTTT. This codes for CATSRDKSPLHF. The V call is TRBV15, the J call TRBJ1-6; D remains unclear. The CDR3 consists of 12 residues. Between the trimmed V and J ends, which lost 0 bases and 10 bases, there was a span of 4 bases. Germline V gene sequence: CDR1 LNHNV, CDR2 YYDKDF (reference sequence).